The rows below give T cell receptor beta chains drawn from one sample of a study of cytomegalovirus exposure and HLA in healthy donors. The repertoire was sequenced with immunoSEQ multiplex PCR; TCRdb's copy has only in-frame clones and lacks some. This table holds about 120,000 clones, approximately 81% found once. The sample comprised PBMCs. The receptors stem from a young man in good health and CMV-seropositive. CDR3s include the opening cysteine and the closing phenylalanine or tryptophan. The order of the fields is clone size, J gene, V gene, D gene, CDR3 protein, CDR3 DNA. A D gene is named only where the DNA matches it firmly. Some rows have no size entry. The others give once, few or many, or a class for an expanded clone.

size: .
J: TRBJ2-1
V: TRBV2
D: .
CDR3: CASSEETNVEQFF
DNA: TGTGCCAGCAGTGAAGAGACTAACGTTGAGCAGTTCTTC

size: .
J: TRBJ1-2
V: TRBV7-2
D: .
CDR3: CASGGGAAYGYTF
DNA: TGTGCCAGCGGCGGGGGTGCGGCCTATGGCTACACCTTC

size: .
J: TRBJ2-5
V: TRBV6-5
D: TRBD2
CDR3: CASSYGVAGGQETQYF
DNA: TGTGCCAGCAGTTACGGGGTAGCGGGGGGACAAGAGACCCAGTACTTC

size: .
J: TRBJ2-5
V: TRBV19
D: TRBD1
CDR3: CASSPHRGYQETQYF
DNA: TGTGCCAGTAGTCCCCACAGGGGATACCAAGAGACCCAGTACTTC

size: .
J: TRBJ2-3
V: TRBV10-3
D: .
CDR3: CAIRETGAGTDTQYF
DNA: TGTGCCATCAGGGAAACTGGGGCCGGCACAGATACGCAGTATTTT

size: .
J: TRBJ2-5
V: TRBV9
D: TRBD2
CDR3: CASSHGGAQETQYF
DNA: TGTGCCAGCAGCCACGGGGGGGCCCAGGAGACCCAGTACTTC

size: .
J: TRBJ2-1
V: TRBV5-1
D: TRBD2
CDR3: CASSFVTSGGLDQFF
DNA: TGCGCCAGCAGCTTTGTAACTAGCGGGGGCCTGGACCAGTTCTTC

size: .
J: TRBJ2-7
V: TRBV4-3
D: TRBD2
CDR3: CASSQALAVSYEQYF
DNA: TGCGCCAGCAGCCAAGCGCTAGCGGTATCCTACGAGCAGTACTTC

size: once
J: TRBJ2-2
V: TRBV4-3
D: TRBD1
CDR3: CASSQELYPLRTGRTGELFF
DNA: TGCGCCAGCAGCCAAGAACTATACCCCCTCAGGACAGGTCGCACCGGGGAGCTGTTTTTT

size: .
J: TRBJ2-3
V: TRBV13
D: TRBD2
CDR3: CASSLGLATDTQYF
DNA: TGTGCCAGCAGCTTAGGACTAGCGACAGATACGCAGTATTTT

size: .
J: TRBJ2-3
V: TRBV9
D: TRBD1
CDR3: CASSPRGLGSSSTDTQYF
DNA: TGTGCCAGCAGCCCAAGGGGGCTAGGTTCATCTAGCACAGATACGCAGTATTTT

size: .
J: TRBJ2-5
V: TRBV7-2
D: .
CDR3: CVSSLDFREETQYF
DNA: TGTGTCAGCAGCTTAGACTTCCGGGAAGAGACCCAGTACTTC

size: .
J: TRBJ1-2
V: TRBV10-3
D: .
CDR3: CAIMPGRGKNYGYTF
DNA: TGTGCCATCATGCCGGGGCGCGGGAAAAACTATGGCTACACCTTC

size: few
J: TRBJ2-2
V: TRBV4-3
D: .
CDR3: CASSQEAGWTGELFF
DNA: TGCGCCAGCAGCCAAGAAGCAGGGTGGACCGGGGAGCTGTTTTTT

size: .
J: TRBJ2-1
V: TRBV29-1
D: TRBD2
CDR3: CSVEWLAGGFSYNEQFF
DNA: TGCAGCGTTGAATGGCTAGCGGGAGGTTTCTCCTACAATGAGCAGTTCTTC

size: .
J: TRBJ2-7
V: TRBV6-6
D: TRBD1
CDR3: CASSSPGDSPYEQYF
DNA: TGTGCCAGCAGTTCCCCAGGGGACAGCCCCTACGAGCAGTACTTC

size: .
J: TRBJ1-1
V: TRBV5-1
D: .
CDR3: CASSLSAAGGSMNTEAFF
DNA: TGCGCCAGCAGCTTAAGTGCGGCGGGAGGCAGTATGAACACTGAAGCTTTCTTT

size: .
J: TRBJ1-3
V: TRBV13
D: .
CDR3: CASSRTGGSGNTIYF
DNA: TGTGCCAGCAGTCGGACGGGGGGAAGTGGAAACACCATATATTTT

size: .
J: TRBJ2-2
V: TRBV20-1
D: .
CDR3: CSARDRQNLFF
DNA: TGCAGTGCTAGAGATCGACAGAACCTGTTTTTT

size: .
J: TRBJ2-5
V: TRBV5-4
D: TRBD2
CDR3: CASSLGLAVLETQYF
DNA: TGTGCCAGCAGCTTGGGTCTAGCGGTCCTCGAGACCCAGTACTTC

size: .
J: TRBJ2-4
V: TRBV2
D: .
CDR3: CASSDGTAGLQYF
DNA: TGTGCCAGCAGTGATGGTACTGCGGGCCTTCAGTACTTC

size: .
J: TRBJ1-1
V: TRBV10-2
D: TRBD1
CDR3: CASSEWTGMNTEAFF
DNA: TGCGCCAGCAGTGAGTGGACAGGGATGAACACTGAAGCTTTCTTT

size: .
J: TRBJ2-2
V: TRBV7-2
D: TRBD2
CDR3: CASSNRLAGEKGELFF
DNA: TGTGCCAGCAGTAACCGACTAGCGGGGGAGAAAGGGGAGCTGTTTTTT

size: .
J: TRBJ2-5
V: TRBV7-2
D: TRBD2
CDR3: CASSPRTSGGTQETQYF
DNA: TGTGCCAGCAGCCCGAGGACTAGCGGGGGGACCCAAGAGACCCAGTACTTC

size: .
J: TRBJ2-2
V: TRBV28
D: .
CDR3: CASSFSVNANTGELFF
DNA: TGTGCCAGCAGTTTTAGCGTAAACGCGAACACCGGGGAGCTGTTTTTT

size: .
J: TRBJ2-7
V: TRBV7-9
D: TRBD1
CDR3: CSSSQGVMREQYF
DNA: TGTTCCAGTTCACAGGGGGTCATGAGGGAGCAGTACTTC

size: few
J: TRBJ2-7
V: TRBV5-1
D: .
CDR3: CASRQPGSHEQYF
DNA: TGCGCCAGCAGGCAGCCCGGGTCCCACGAGCAGTACTTC

size: .
J: TRBJ2-7
V: TRBV12-1
D: .
CDR3: CASSFCGRQYF
DNA: TGTGCCAGCAGCTTTTGCGGTAGGCAGTACTTC

size: .
J: TRBJ1-3
V: TRBV28
D: TRBD1
CDR3: CASRVQGVGNTIYF
DNA: TGTGCCAGCAGGGTACAGGGGGTAGGAAACACCATATATTTT

size: .
J: TRBJ2-7
V: TRBV28
D: .
CDR3: CASSPSFVGATYEQYF
DNA: TGTGCCAGCAGCCCCTCATTTGTGGGGGCCACCTACGAGCAGTACTTC

size: .
J: TRBJ1-2
V: TRBV6-5
D: .
CDR3: CASSRDSYGYTF
DNA: TGTGCCAGCAGCCGCGACAGCTATGGCTACACCTTC

size: .
J: TRBJ1-2
V: TRBV19
D: TRBD1
CDR3: CASSIDRGLGDHYGYTF
DNA: TGTGCCAGTAGCATTGACAGGGGGCTCGGGGATCACTATGGCTACACCTTC

size: .
J: TRBJ1-2
V: TRBV23-1
D: .
CDR3: CASSQSGRGAYGYTF
DNA: TGCGCCAGCAGTCAATCGGGCCGGGGGGCCTATGGCTACACCTTC

size: few
J: TRBJ2-1
V: TRBV4-2
D: .
CDR3: CASSSPSVPLNEQFF
DNA: TGTGCCAGCAGCTCCCCTAGCGTCCCCTTAAATGAGCAGTTCTTC

size: .
J: TRBJ1-2
V: TRBV30
D: .
CDR3: CAWSVAGTLSYGYTF
DNA: TGTGCCTGGAGTGTGGCAGGGACATTGTCCTATGGCTACACCTTC

size: .
J: TRBJ2-2
V: TRBV11-3
D: .
CDR3: CASSSGETANTGELFF
DNA: TGTGCCAGCAGCTCTGGGGAGACGGCGAACACCGGGGAGCTGTTTTTT

size: .
J: TRBJ2-2
V: TRBV4-3
D: .
CDR3: CASSPLGSTGELFF
DNA: TGCGCCAGCAGCCCTCTAGGTAGCACCGGGGAGCTGTTTTTT

size: .
J: TRBJ1-1
V: TRBV18
D: .
CDR3: CASSPPSQRDTEAFF
DNA: TGTGCCAGCTCACCACCGTCTCAACGGGACACTGAAGCTTTCTTT

size: once
J: TRBJ2-7
V: TRBV7-9
D: .
CDR3: CSSSYITYEQYF
DNA: TGTTCCAGCAGTTATATTACCTACGAGCAGTACTTC

size: .
J: TRBJ2-7
V: TRBV4-2
D: .
CDR3: CASSRLGGVYEQYF
DNA: TGTGCCAGCAGCCGACTAGGCGGGGTGTACGAGCAGTACTTC

size: .
J: TRBJ2-5
V: TRBV9
D: TRBD1
CDR3: CASNKDREETQYF
DNA: TGTGCCAGCAACAAAGACAGGGAAGAGACCCAGTACTTC

size: .
J: TRBJ1-2
V: TRBV7-9
D: .
CDR3: CASRPDSFPGSGYTF
DNA: TGTGCCAGCAGACCCGATAGCTTCCCCGGCTCTGGCTACACCTTC

size: few
J: TRBJ1-5
V: TRBV2
D: TRBD1
CDR3: CASRASTGIQPQHF
DNA: TGTGCCAGCAGGGCCTCGACAGGGATACAGCCCCAGCATTTT

size: .
J: TRBJ1-5
V: TRBV7-6
D: .
CDR3: CASSPSQGGNQPQHF
DNA: TGTGCCAGCAGCCCCAGCCAGGGAGGTAATCAGCCCCAGCATTTT

size: .
J: TRBJ2-2
V: TRBV9
D: .
CDR3: CASSVGGTGELFF
DNA: TGTGCCAGCAGCGTGGGGGGCACCGGGGAGCTGTTTTTT

size: .
J: TRBJ1-5
V: TRBV28
D: .
CDR3: CASSTEVGNQPQHF
DNA: TGTGCCAGCAGTACTGAGGTTGGCAATCAGCCCCAGCATTTT

size: .
J: TRBJ2-2
V: TRBV4-2
D: TRBD2
CDR3: CASSHTGLAGGSGELFF
DNA: TGTGCCAGCAGCCACACGGGACTAGCGGGAGGAAGCGGGGAGCTGTTTTTT

size: once
J: TRBJ1-6
V: TRBV27
D: .
CDR3: CASSFRAGIYNSPLHF
DNA: TGTGCCAGCAGTTTTCGGGCGGGGATCTATAATTCACCCCTCCACTTT

size: .
J: TRBJ1-2
V: TRBV5-1
D: TRBD1
CDR3: CASSTGQGLGAGGYTF
DNA: TGCGCCAGCAGCACGGGACAGGGTTTGGGGGCAGGAGGCTACACCTTC

size: .
J: TRBJ2-7
V: TRBV4-3
D: .
CDR3: CASSQFDRGPNYEQYF
DNA: TGCGCCAGCAGCCAATTTGATCGAGGGCCTAACTACGAGCAGTACTTC

size: .
J: TRBJ2-6
V: TRBV19
D: .
CDR3: CASSSSADSGANVLTF
DNA: TGTGCCAGTAGTTCCTCCGCGGACTCTGGGGCCAACGTCCTGACTTTC

size: .
J: TRBJ1-2
V: TRBV4-3
D: TRBD1
CDR3: CASSSRDRGRLGYGYTF
DNA: TGCGCCAGCAGCTCCCGGGACAGGGGGCGCTTAGGGTATGGCTACACCTTC

size: .
J: TRBJ2-7
V: TRBV29-1
D: .
CDR3: CSVAGVTEGTPSYEQYF
DNA: TGCAGCGTTGCGGGGGTAACTGAGGGAACCCCCTCCTACGAGCAGTACTTC

size: .
J: TRBJ1-5
V: TRBV7-2
D: TRBD1
CDR3: CASSFDRGSPQPQHF
DNA: TGTGCCAGCAGTTTTGACAGGGGGTCCCCTCAGCCCCAGCATTTT

size: .
J: TRBJ1-5
V: TRBV7-8
D: .
CDR3: CASSLGFAKSNQPQHF
DNA: TGTGCCAGCAGCTTAGGATTTGCGAAAAGCAATCAGCCCCAGCATTTT

size: .
J: TRBJ1-3
V: TRBV4-3
D: .
CDR3: CASSQDPPEASGNTIYF
DNA: TGCGCCAGCAGCCAAGATCCGCCCGAAGCTTCTGGAAACACCATATATTTT

size: .
J: TRBJ2-6
V: TRBV7-3
D: .
CDR3: CASSFGVSGANVLTF
DNA: TGTGCCAGCAGCTTCGGGGTATCTGGGGCCAACGTCCTGACTTTC

size: once
J: TRBJ2-7
V: TRBV28
D: .
CDR3: CASSFGTRNYEQYF
DNA: TGTGCCAGCAGTTTCGGAACTAGAAACTACGAGCAGTACTTC

size: .
J: TRBJ2-5
V: TRBV5-1
D: .
CDR3: CASSLAREAETQYF
DNA: TGCGCCAGCAGCTTGGCCAGGGAGGCGGAGACCCAGTACTTC

size: .
J: TRBJ1-4
V: TRBV4-3
D: .
CDR3: CASSRTGWETNEKLFF
DNA: TGCGCCAGCAGCCGCACGGGATGGGAGACTAATGAAAAACTGTTTTTT